The 10 T cell receptor beta chains below all came from one sample that was sequenced in a study of CD8+ T cells in alopecia areata. The sequencing template was cDNA reverse transcribed from extracted RNA. Only in-frame clones appear in the TCRdb table, and some are missing; sequencing was by immunoSEQ multiplex PCR. The sample yields 65,000 to 70,000 clones, roughly 60% seen once. The input for sequencing was CD8+ T cells sorted from blood, taken at week 0. All receptors derive from a human donor with alopecia areata.

The chain couples TRBV4-1 to TRBJ1-5, with 12 positions matching TRBD1. CDR3 length equals 19 residues. Trimming cost V 0 bases and J 6 bases; bases outside gene matches: 12. The germline V gene encodes CDR1 MGHRA and CDR2 YSYEKL. The CDR3 protein is CASSQEIAAGQGASQPQHF. The CDR3 bases are TGCGCCAGCAGCCAAGAAATAGCCGCGGGACAGGGGGCAAGTCAGCCCCAGCATTTT.

This clone was counted between two and nine times. The chain employs TRBV21-1 and TRBJ2-7. TRBV21-1 is deemed a pseudogene. The CDR3 sequence is 10 residues long. CDR3 nucleotides: TGTGCCAGCAGTTCCTACGAGCAGTACTTC. Its translation is CASSSYEQYF.

This clone has more than one count but fewer than ten. The V gene is TRBV30, the J gene TRBJ2-1; unclear D gene. This CDR3 is built from 12 residues. Looked up from germline, CDR1 is GTSNPN and CDR2 is SVGIG (reference sequence). With 7 bases removed from V and 0 bases from J, the gap between germline ends came to 7 bases. The CDR3 loop is CASENSYNEQFF. In nucleotides, the CDR3 is TGTGCCTCCGAAAACTCCTACAATGAGCAGTTCTTC.

This chain connects TRBV7-9 to TRBJ2-3, with 13 bases that match TRBD2. Unmatched junction bases numbered 2, after V lost 4 bases and J lost 4 bases. Germline values: CDR1 SEHNR, CDR2 FQNEAQ (reference sequence). CDR3 length: 15 amino acids. The CDR3 DNA is TGTGCCAGCAGCTCCGGGACTAGCGGGGCAGATACGCAGTATTTT. It is translated as CASSSGTSGADTQYF.

J is TRBJ1-2 and V is TRBV7-9, with 7 bases lining up with TRBD1. The germline V gene has CDR1 SEHNR and CDR2 FQNEAQ (reference sequence). The CDR3 length is 13 residues. V shed 7 bases and J 8 bases; nucleotides not matched to a gene: 10. In nucleotides, the CDR3 is TGTGCCAGCACCCCTCCAACAGGGGACGGCTACACCTTC. Its translation: CASTPPTGDGYTF.

This clone was detected only a few times. The genes are TRBV2 and TRBJ2-2, with D unresolved. The germline V gene has CDR1 SNHLY and CDR2 FYNNEI. Trimming took 5 bases from V and 2 from J, leaving 0 bases between them. CDR3 length: 11 residues. Here the CDR3 DNA reads TGTGCCAGCAGTAACACCGGGGAGCTGTTTTTT. Its protein product is CASSNTGELFF.

V and J are TRBV4-1 and TRBJ2-5, with 10 bases matching TRBD2. After removal of 1 base from V and 5 bases from J, the junction contained 7 bases not matched to a gene. Germline CDR1 and CDR2: MGHRA and YSYEKL. The CDR3 runs 16 residues. CDR3 coding DNA: TGCGCCAGCAGCCAAGTGAGCGGGGGGGCCGTGGAGACCCAGTACTTC. Its protein is CASSQVSGGAVETQYF.

The V call is TRBV4-3, the J call TRBJ2-1, with TRBD2 matching 12 bases. This CDR3 is built from 17 residues. Trimming cost V 3 bases and J 8 bases; bases outside gene matches: 11. Germline CDR1 is LGHNA and CDR2 is YSLEER. CDR3 residues: CASSQDGLAGWTDEQFF. CDR3 nucleotide sequence: TGCGCCAGCAGCCAGGATGGACTAGCGGGGTGGACTGATGAGCAGTTCTTC.

The chain is built from TRBV29-1 and TRBJ2-3, with D tentatively TRBD2 (5 bases). The germline gives CDR1 SQVTM, CDR2 ANQGSEA. The CDR3 runs 15 residues. V lost 2 bases and J 4 bases, leaving 16 bases between the germline ends. DNA of the CDR3: TGCAGCGTTGAATTCGGGGAAGGAATGGCAGATACGCAGTATTTT. It codes for CSVEFGEGMADTQYF.

The chain is built from TRBV2 and TRBJ2-1; D tentatively reads TRBD1 or TRBD2 (5 bases each). CDR3 length equals 16 residues. Trimming pared 4 bases from V and 5 bases from J, leaving 18 bases between. Germline CDR1 is SNHLY and CDR2 is FYNNEI. CDR3 bases: TGTGCCAGCAGTGGGGGGTTGGGGCAAAGCGACAATGAGCAGTTCTTC. This encodes CASSGGLGQSDNEQFF.